The present TCR beta chain was sequenced within a study of somatic mutations in cytotoxic T cells in rheumatoid arthritis. In germline, CDR1 is LGHNA, CDR2 YNFKEQ. The CDR3 is 16 amino acids. V dropped 0 bases and J dropped 2 bases, with 14 bases sitting between them. Isolation of CD4+ and CD8+ cells used positive magnetic bead selection, with purity checked by flow cytometry. Points on this clone: Its antigen is as yet unknown.

Clones were read by immunoSEQ multiplex PCR, and TCRdb kept only the in-frame ones, dropping some. The repertoire includes 15,000 to 20,000 clones, 65% to 85% of them detected once, and 10% sits in the top ten. Broader study findings: Of about 60 patients, fewer than 10 had a largest CD8+ clone that exceeded 20% of CD8+ cells.

The J gene is TRBJ2-7, the V gene TRBV4-2; D is possibly TRBD2 (7 bases). The sequenced material came from CD8+ T cells sorted from blood. The clonotype comes from an adult with rheumatoid arthritis. The CDR3 DNA reads as TGTGCCAGCAGCCAAGAAGGGGGGGGGATGACCTACGAGCAGTACTTC. The encoded protein is CASSQEGGGMTYEQYF.